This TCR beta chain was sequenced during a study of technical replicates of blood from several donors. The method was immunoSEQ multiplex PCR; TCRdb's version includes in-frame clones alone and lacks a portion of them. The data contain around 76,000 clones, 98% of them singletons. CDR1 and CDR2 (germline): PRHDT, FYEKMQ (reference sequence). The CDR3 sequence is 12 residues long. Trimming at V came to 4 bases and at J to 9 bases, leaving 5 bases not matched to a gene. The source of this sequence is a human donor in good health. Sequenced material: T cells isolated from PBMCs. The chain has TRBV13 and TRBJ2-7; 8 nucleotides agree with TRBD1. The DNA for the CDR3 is TGTGCCAGCAGCTATGACAGGGGAGGGCAGTACTTC. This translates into CASSYDRGGQYF.